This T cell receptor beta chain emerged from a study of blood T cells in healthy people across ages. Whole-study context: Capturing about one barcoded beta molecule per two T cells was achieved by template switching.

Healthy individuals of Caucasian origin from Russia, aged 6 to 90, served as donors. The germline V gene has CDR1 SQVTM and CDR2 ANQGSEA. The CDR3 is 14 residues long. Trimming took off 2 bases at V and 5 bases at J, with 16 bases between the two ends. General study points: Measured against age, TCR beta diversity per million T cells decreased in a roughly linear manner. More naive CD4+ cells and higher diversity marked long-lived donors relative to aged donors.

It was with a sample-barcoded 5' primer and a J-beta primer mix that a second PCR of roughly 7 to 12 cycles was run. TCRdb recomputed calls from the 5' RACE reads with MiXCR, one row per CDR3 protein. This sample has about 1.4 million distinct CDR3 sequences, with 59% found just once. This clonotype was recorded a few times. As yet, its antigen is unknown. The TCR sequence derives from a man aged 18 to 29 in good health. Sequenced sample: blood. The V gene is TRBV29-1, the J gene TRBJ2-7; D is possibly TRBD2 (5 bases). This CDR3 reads CSVERGSTPHEQYF. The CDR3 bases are TGCAGCGTTGAACGGGGTAGCACCCCCCACGAGCAGTACTTC.